The text below deals with one T cell receptor (beta chain). What it recognizes is unknown. Trimming stripped 6 bases from V and 12 bases from J, with 18 bases between. The CDR3 length is 13 residues. Germline CDR1 is SGHAT and CDR2 is FQNNGV. The record originates from a study of beta chain features in type 1 diabetes. Points from the study as a whole: When Type 1 diabetes patients were examined, their TCRB CDR3s proved moderately but significantly shorter in all four CD4+ subsets.

Expressed TCRB transcripts were sequenced because the isolated RNA had all been reverse transcribed beforehand. Only in-frame clones appear in the TCRdb table, and some are missing; sequencing was by immunoSEQ multiplex PCR. The sample has approximately 120,000 clones; 17% are singletons. The sequence derives from a man between 18 and 35 years old with type 1 diabetes. The rearrangement links TRBV11-2 to TRBJ2-1; D is unresolved. The sequencing sample was made of central memory CD4+ T cells from blood. Here the CDR3 reads CASSHPPWIGQFF. The CDR3 nucleotides are TGTGCCAGCAGTCACCCCCCCTGGATCGGGCAGTTCTTC.